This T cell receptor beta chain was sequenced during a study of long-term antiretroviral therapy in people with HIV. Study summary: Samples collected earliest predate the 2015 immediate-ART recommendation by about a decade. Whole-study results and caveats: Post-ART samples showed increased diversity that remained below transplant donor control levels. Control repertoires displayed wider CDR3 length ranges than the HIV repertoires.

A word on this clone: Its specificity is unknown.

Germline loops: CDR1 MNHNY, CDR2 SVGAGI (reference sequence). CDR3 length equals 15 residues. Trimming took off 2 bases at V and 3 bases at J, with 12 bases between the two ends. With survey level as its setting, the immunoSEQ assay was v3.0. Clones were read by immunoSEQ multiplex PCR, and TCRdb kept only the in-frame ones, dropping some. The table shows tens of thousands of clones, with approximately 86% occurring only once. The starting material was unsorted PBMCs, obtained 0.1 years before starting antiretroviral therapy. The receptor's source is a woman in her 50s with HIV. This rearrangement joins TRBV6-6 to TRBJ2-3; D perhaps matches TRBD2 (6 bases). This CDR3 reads CASSYRAGGTDTQYF. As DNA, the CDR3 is TGTGCCAGCAGTTACAGAGCGGGCGGAACAGATACGCAGTATTTT.